This T cell receptor (beta chain) was documented in a study of T cells in Graves' hyperthyroidism and ophthalmopathy. The CDR3 extends over 15 amino acids. Germline loops: CDR1 SGDLS, CDR2 YYNGEE. Trimming stripped 0 bases from V and 0 bases from J, with 7 bases between. Inclusion characteristics of ophthalmopathy patients comprised a Clinical Activity Score of at least 3, a NOSPECS grade of at least 4, and duration under 3 months. Not enrolled were patients with uncontrolled infection, other autoimmune disease, pregnancy or lactation. RNA transcripts were the template for amplifying TCR beta CDR3 regions. A set of HTBI primers served as the primers for a first-round RT-PCR of the TCR CDR3. Using its own MiXCR run on the multiplex PCR reads, TCRdb lists one record per CDR3 protein. The table has 620,000 or so distinct CDR3 sequences, roughly 14% seen once.

This sequence was found in a woman in her forties or fifties with Graves' ophthalmopathy. Sequenced material: blood. The chain has TRBV9 and TRBJ1-5; D is possibly TRBD1 (5 bases). As DNA, the CDR3 is TGTGCCAGCAGCGTAGCCGGGACTAGCAATCAGCCCCAGCATTTT. Translation gives CASSVAGTSNQPQHF.